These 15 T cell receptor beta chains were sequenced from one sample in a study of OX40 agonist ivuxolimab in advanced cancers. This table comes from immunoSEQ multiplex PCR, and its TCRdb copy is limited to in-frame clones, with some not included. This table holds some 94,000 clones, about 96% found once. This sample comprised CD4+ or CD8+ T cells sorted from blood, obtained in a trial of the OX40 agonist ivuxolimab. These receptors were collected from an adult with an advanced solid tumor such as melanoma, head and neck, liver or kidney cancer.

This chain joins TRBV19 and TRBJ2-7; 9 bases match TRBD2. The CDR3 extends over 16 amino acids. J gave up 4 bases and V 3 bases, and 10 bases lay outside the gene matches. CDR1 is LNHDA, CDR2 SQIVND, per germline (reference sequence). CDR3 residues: CASSMGPAGGAYEQYF. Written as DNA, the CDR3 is TGTGCCAGTAGTATGGGTCCTGCGGGAGGGGCTTACGAGCAGTACTTC.

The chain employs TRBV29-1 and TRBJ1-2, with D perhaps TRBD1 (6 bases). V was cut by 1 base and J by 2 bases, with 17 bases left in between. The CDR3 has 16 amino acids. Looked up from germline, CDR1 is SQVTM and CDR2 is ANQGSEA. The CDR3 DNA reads TGCAGCGTTGAAGGATGGGATACGGGGACAAACTATGGCTACACCTTC. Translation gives CSVEGWDTGTNYGYTF.

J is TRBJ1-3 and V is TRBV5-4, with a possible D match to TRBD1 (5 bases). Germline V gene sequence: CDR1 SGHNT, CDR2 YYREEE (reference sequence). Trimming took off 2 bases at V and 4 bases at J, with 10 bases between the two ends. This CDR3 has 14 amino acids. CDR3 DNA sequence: TGTGCCAGCAGCTTCCCCGGGGACGGAAACACCATATATTTT. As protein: CASSFPGDGNTIYF.

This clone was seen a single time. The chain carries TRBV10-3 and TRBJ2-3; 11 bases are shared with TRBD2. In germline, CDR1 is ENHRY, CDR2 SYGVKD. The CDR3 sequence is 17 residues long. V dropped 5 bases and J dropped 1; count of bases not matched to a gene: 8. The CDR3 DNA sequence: TGTGCCATCAGTCAAATAGCGGGAGGGGATGGCACAGATACGCAGTATTTT. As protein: CAISQIAGGDGTDTQYF.

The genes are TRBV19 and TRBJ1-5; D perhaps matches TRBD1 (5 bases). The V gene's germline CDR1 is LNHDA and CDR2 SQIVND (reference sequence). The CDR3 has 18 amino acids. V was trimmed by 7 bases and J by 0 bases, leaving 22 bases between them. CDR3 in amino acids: CASTQFSGGGFSNQPQHF. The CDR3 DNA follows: TGTGCCAGTACCCAATTTAGTGGGGGTGGGTTTAGCAATCAGCCCCAGCATTTT. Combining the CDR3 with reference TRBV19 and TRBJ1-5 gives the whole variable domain DGGITQSPKYLFRKEGQNVTLSCEQNLNHDAMYWYRQDPGQGLRLIYYSQIVNDFQKGDIAEGYSVSREKKESFPLTVTSAQKNPTAFYLCASTQFSGGGFSNQPQHFGDGTRLSIL.

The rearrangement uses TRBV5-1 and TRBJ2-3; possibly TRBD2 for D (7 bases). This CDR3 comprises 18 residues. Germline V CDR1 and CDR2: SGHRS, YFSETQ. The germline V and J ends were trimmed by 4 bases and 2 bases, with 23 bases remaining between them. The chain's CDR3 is CASSPNLLGGPNTDTQYF. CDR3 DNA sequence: TGCGCCAGCAGCCCGAACCTGTTGGGGGGGCCAAACACAGATACGCAGTATTTT.

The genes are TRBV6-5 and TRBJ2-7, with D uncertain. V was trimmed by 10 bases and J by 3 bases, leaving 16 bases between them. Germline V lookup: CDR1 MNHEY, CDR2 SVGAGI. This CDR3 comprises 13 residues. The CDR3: CATSPDSGYEQYF. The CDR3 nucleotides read TGTGCCACCTCCCCGGATTCCGGCTACGAGCAGTACTTC.

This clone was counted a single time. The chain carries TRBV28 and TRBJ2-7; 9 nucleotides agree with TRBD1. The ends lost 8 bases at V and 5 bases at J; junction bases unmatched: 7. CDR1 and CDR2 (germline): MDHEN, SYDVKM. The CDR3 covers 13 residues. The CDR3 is CASRERDRDEQYF. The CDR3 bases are TGTGCCAGCCGGGAACGGGACAGGGACGAGCAGTACTTC.

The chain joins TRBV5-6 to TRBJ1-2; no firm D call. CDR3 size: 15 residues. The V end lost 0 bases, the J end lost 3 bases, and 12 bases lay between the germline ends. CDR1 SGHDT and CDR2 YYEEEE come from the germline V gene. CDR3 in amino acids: CASSLGPSTDYGYTF. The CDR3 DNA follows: TGTGCCAGCAGCTTGGGTCCGTCTACGGACTATGGCTACACCTTC.

The CDR3 reads CASSSEGALSYEQYF. The CDR3 DNA reads TGTGCCAGCAGTTCTGAGGGGGCCCTATCCTACGAGCAGTACTTC. The genes are TRBV27 and TRBJ2-7; TRBD1 agrees at 7 bases. The junction had 7 bases not matched to a gene; V was cut back by 4 bases and J by 1 base. Germline values: CDR1 MNHEY, CDR2 SMNVEV (reference sequence). This CDR3 is 15 amino acids long.

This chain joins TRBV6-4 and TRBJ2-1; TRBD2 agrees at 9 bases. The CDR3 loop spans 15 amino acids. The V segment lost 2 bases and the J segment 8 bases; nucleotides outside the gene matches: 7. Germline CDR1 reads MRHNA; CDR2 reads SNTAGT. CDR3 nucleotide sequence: TGTGCCAGCAGTGACGTGGCGGGAGGGCTAGATGAGCAGTTCTTC. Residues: CASSDVAGGLDEQFF.

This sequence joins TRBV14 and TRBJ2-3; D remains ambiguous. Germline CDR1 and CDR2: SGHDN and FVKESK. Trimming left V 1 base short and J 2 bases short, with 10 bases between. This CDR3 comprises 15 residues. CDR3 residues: CASSQVHLLTDTQYF. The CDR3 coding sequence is TGTGCCAGCAGCCAAGTACACCTCCTCACAGATACGCAGTATTTT.

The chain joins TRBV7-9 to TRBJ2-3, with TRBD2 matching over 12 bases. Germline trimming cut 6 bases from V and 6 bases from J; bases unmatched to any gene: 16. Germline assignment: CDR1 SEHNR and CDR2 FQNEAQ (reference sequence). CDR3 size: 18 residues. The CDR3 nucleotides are TGTGCCAGCAGGCCTGGGCCGAGACTAGCGGGAGTCGTTGATACGCAGTATTTT. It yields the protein CASRPGPRLAGVVDTQYF.

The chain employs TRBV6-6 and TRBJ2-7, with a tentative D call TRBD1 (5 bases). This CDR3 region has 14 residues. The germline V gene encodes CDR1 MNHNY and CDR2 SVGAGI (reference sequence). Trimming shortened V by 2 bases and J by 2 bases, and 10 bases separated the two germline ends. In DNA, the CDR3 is TGTGCCAGCAGTTACGCGGCAGGGACCTACGAGCAGTACTTC. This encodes CASSYAAGTYEQYF.

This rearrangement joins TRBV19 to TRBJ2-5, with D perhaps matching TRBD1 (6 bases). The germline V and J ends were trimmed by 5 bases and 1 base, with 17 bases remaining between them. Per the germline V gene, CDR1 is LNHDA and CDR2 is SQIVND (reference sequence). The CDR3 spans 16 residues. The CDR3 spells CASSYPEQGLQETQYF. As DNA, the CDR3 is TGTGCCAGTAGTTATCCCGAACAGGGCCTCCAAGAGACCCAGTACTTC. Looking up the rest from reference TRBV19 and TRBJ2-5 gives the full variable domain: DGGITQSPKYLFRKEGQNVTLSCEQNLNHDAMYWYRQDPGQGLRLIYYSQIVNDFQKGDIAEGYSVSREKKESFPLTVTSAQKNPTAFYLCASSYPEQGLQETQYFGPGTRLLVL.